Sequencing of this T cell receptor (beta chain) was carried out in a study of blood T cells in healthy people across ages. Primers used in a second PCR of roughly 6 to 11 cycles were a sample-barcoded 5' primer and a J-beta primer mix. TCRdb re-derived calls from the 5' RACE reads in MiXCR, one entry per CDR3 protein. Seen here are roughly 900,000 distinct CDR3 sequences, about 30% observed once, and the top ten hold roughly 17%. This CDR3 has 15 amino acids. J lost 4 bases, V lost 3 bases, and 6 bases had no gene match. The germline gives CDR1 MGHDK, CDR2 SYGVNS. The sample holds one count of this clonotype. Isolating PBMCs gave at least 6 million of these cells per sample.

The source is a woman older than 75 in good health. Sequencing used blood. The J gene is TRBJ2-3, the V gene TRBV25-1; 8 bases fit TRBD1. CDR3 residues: CASSEGDRLADTQYF. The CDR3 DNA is TGTGCCAGCAGTGAGGGGGACAGGCTCGCAGATACGCAGTATTTT. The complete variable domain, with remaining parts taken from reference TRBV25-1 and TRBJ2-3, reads EADIYQTPRYLVIGTGKKITLECSQTMGHDKMYWYQQDPGMELHLIHYSYGVNSTEKGDLSSESTVSRIRTEHFPLTLESARPSHTSQYLCASSEGDRLADTQYFGPGTRLTVL.